This T cell receptor (beta chain) was observed in a study of beta chain features in type 1 diabetes. General observations from the study: A moderate, significant TCRB CDR3 shortening appeared in type 1 diabetes across four CD4+ subsets.

To note about this clone: Its matching antigen is unknown.

Expressed TCRB transcripts were sequenced after all isolated RNA was converted to cDNA. This table comes from immunoSEQ multiplex PCR, and its TCRdb copy is limited to in-frame clones, with some not included. This table holds under 900,000 clones, roughly 15% found once. V was clipped by 1 base and J by 7 bases, with 23 bases between them. The CDR3 contains 17 residues. Looked up from germline, CDR1 is SQVTM and CDR2 is ANQGSEA. The genes are TRBV29-1 and TRBJ2-1, with TRBD2 as a possible D gene (6 bases). This sequence was found in a woman under 30 in good health. Sequenced input: naive CD4+ T cells from blood. The CDR3 DNA follows: TGCAGCGTTGAAGGAAGCGAATCGTCGACTAGGAGAAATGAGCAGTTCTTC. Amino acids: CSVEGSESSTRRNEQFF.